Listed here is a single TCR beta chain. Its matching antigen is unknown. The data belong to a study of immune cell composition in non-small cell lung cancer. Whole-study results and caveats: Adenocarcinomas with higher top tumour-associated clone frequency had more reactive TILs. Tumour-associated clones >0.5% occurred in under 35% of adenocarcinomas, less than 80% of squamous.

Germline values: CDR1 MNHEY, CDR2 SVGAGI. CDR3 length: 15 amino acids. The V segment lost 11 bases and the J segment 8 bases; nucleotides outside the gene matches: 13. Produced via immunoSEQ multiplex PCR; TCRdb's table is partial and in-frame only. The repertoire consists of approximately 9,000 clones, with 77% occurring once and the leading ten covering 9.5% to 15%. Normal lung was sampled as far from the tumour as possible, at least 3 cm. Genomic DNA came from frozen unsorted single-cell suspensions. This chain joins TRBV6-5 and TRBJ1-6; 9 bases map to TRBD1. The clonotype was recovered from a human donor with non-small cell lung cancer. Sequenced: non-adjacent lung tissue. The chain's CDR3 is CAVTGTGTDYSPLHF. The CDR3 DNA reads as TGTGCCGTCACCGGGACAGGGACAGATTATTCACCCCTCCACTTT.